Sequencing of this T cell receptor (beta chain) was carried out in a study of PD-L1 blockade in urothelial cancer. Study findings and constraints: Below-median TCR clonality that was measured in pretreatment blood predicted better survival.

Using immunoSEQ multiplex PCR, the repertoire was profiled, and TCRdb retains in-frame clones only, with some absent. The sample includes around 71,000 clones, approximately 86% seen only once; the top ten take roughly 6.6%. V lost 3 bases and J lost 10; bases outside the gene matches: 9. Germline values: CDR1 SEHNR, CDR2 FQNEAQ (reference sequence). The CDR3 sequence is 15 residues long. The sample's time point: pretreatment peripheral blood. Samples spanned pretreatment and treatment, with 1 to 8 time points per patient. A note on this clone: Its antigen remains unidentified.

The specimen comprised PBMCs, sampled around atezolizumab (anti-PD-L1) treatment. V gene TRBV7-9 combines with J gene TRBJ1-4; 9 bases map to TRBD1. The clonotype comes from a man aged 35 to 55 with urothelial cancer. The DNA for the CDR3 is TGTGCCAGCAGCTTTTCCCTGGACAGGGGAGGAAAACTGTTTTTT. Encoded protein: CASSFSLDRGGKLFF.